This T cell receptor beta chain was captured in a study of blood T cell repertoires in COVID-19 (dated by TCRdb to 2020 to 2022). With regard to the full study: Samples from collaborators originated in the United States, Italy and Spain and spanned both the acute and convalescent phases of COVID-19. The material from the prospective study consisted of cDNA or gDNA derived from T cells, B-cell-depleted T cells, or PBMCs. Deeply sampled blood TCRbeta repertoires from subjects exposed to, actively infected with, or recovered from COVID-19 were included in the dataset. A freely available public database, intended as a resource for researchers studying the immune response to SARS-CoV-2, is where the repertoires were released. The samples were drawn from the first 160 participants of the ongoing ImmuneRACE study and from 1,254 subjects provided by 6 global collaborators. Sample metadata almost always included a de-identified subject ID, COVID-19 status, age in years and sex. Where HLA class I and class II types were available, the types were taken from metadata supplied by the sample provider, not from assay-based typing. Overall study results and their limits: The quantity of clinical and demographic metadata differed by source and by participant and was supplied without curation.

Each collaborating institution followed its own protocols to collect whole blood in K2EDTA tubes. For TCRbeta analysis, collaborators shipped samples in one of three forms: frozen whole blood, isolated PBMCs, or DNA extracted from either of those sample types. There are a few counts of this clone. Its antigen target is currently unknown. No quality values exist for individual bases; no much larger clone is one base distant. CDR1 and CDR2 are drawn from the germline V gene (reference sequence): SGHNT, YYREEE. After removal of 0 bases from V and 0 bases from J, the junction retains 0 bases not matched to a gene. The CDR3 measures 16 amino acids from cysteine to phenylalanine. The DNA shown is the 48-base CDR3, in frame from base 1. TCRbeta CDR3 regions were amplified from genomic DNA using the immunoSEQ Assay, a bias-controlled multiplex PCR. From the authors' description of their analysis: The number of nucleated cells in each sample was estimated by amplification of reference gene primers within the assay. To quantify the absolute abundance of each unique TCRbeta CDR3 rearrangement, sequence reads were collapsed and filtered. Productive Simpson clonality was computed per sample as the square root of Simpson's diversity index over productive rearrangements. Here the immuneACCESS table is served through TCRdb, limited to in-frame sequences with V and J called. Missing clones are a known gap in these copies; in checked studies unresolved V genes cover under half, and the rest lacks a known reason. The DNA gave D and trimming, while V, J and clone size come from that table. Here the sample has 110,000 to 150,000 clones; roughly 87% occur a single time. 1.5% to 2% of the sample belongs to the ten largest clones.

Source material: peripheral blood. The source of this sequence is a man in his 70s with acute or convalescent COVID-19. The chain was built from TRBV5-4 and TRBJ2-3; 11 central nucleotides agree with TRBD2. The sequenced DNA is TGTGCCAGCAGCTTGGCTAGCGGGGGGAGCACAGATACGCAGTATTTT. Its product reads: CASSLASGGSTDTQYF.